What follows are 12 T cell receptor beta chains derived from one specimen sequenced in a study of T-cell reconstitution after alpha-beta-depleted transplantation in children. Preparation of the TCRbeta library used unique molecular identifiers. Using its own MiXCR run on the PCR reads, TCRdb lists one record per CDR3 protein. The sample contains tens of thousands of distinct CDR3 sequences, 4% to 5% of which appear only once. This specimen consisted of PBMCs, mostly from graft donor cells, obtained 180 days after TCRalphabeta/CD19-depleted stem cell transplant. Receptor source: a boy in the first two years of life who had a stem cell transplant for acute myeloid leukemia, so the T cells may come from the graft donor.

The chain is built from TRBV27 and TRBJ2-5; D is possibly TRBD2 (7 bases). The V end was cut by 1 base, the J end by 1 base, with 10 bases between. Looked up from germline, CDR1 is MNHEY and CDR2 is SMNVEV (reference sequence). The CDR3 sequence is 15 residues long. CDR3 DNA: TGTGCCAGCAGTTTATACGGGGGGCTCCAAGAGACCCAGTACTTC. Translated, it gives CASSLYGGLQETQYF.

The sample holds many counts of this clonotype. The CDR3 DNA is TGCAGTGCTAGTGAGAGGGGGGCCAAAGCTAACTATGGCTACACCTTC. Its translation is CSASERGAKANYGYTF. The rearrangement links TRBV20-1 to TRBJ1-2, with TRBD1 as a possible D gene (6 bases). CDR1 is DFQATT, CDR2 SNEGSKA, per germline (reference sequence). The CDR3 loop spans 16 amino acids. Trimming pared 3 bases from V and 0 bases from J, leaving 17 bases between.

This clonotype was seen repeatedly, ten times or more. The gene calls are TRBV20-1 and TRBJ1-2; a possible D gene is TRBD1 (5 bases). Deletions cut 5 bases from V and 4 bases from J, with 11 bases between. CDR1 and CDR2 from the germline V gene are DFQATT and SNEGSKA (reference sequence). This CDR3 spans 12 amino acids. CDR3: CSASTVSYGYTF. The CDR3 DNA reads as TGCAGTGCTTCGACAGTATCCTATGGCTACACCTTC.

This clonotype has at least ten counts. This sequence joins TRBV6-6 and TRBJ2-7; D gene uncertain. Trimming removed 2 bases from V and 2 bases from J, with 4 bases in between. The V gene's germline CDR1 is MNHNY and CDR2 SVGAGI (reference sequence). The CDR3 totals 12 residues. The CDR3: CASSYAPYEQYF. CDR3 DNA sequence: TGTGCCAGCAGTTACGCTCCCTACGAGCAGTACTTC.

This clonotype was counted at least ten times. This sequence joins TRBV20-1 and TRBJ1-5; TRBD1 matches at 7 bases. This CDR3 spans 14 amino acids. V shed 2 bases and J 9 bases; nucleotides not matched to a gene: 10. The germline CDR1 and CDR2 sequences are DFQATT and SNEGSKA (reference sequence). CDR3 nucleotide sequence: TGCAGTGCTAGAAACAGGGGCTCAATCAGGCCCCAGCATTTT. It yields the protein CSARNRGSIRPQHF.

This clonotype has a count of ten or more. V and J are TRBV9 and TRBJ1-2; 9 positions agree with TRBD1. CDR3 length equals 17 residues. The ends lost 0 bases at V and 4 bases at J; junction bases unmatched: 10. CDR1 SGDLS and CDR2 YYNGEE come from the germline V gene. The CDR3 region has the DNA TGTGCCAGCAGCGTAGGCCGGGGACAGGGATCCTCCTATGGCTACACCTTC. Encoded protein: CASSVGRGQGSSYGYTF. The whole variable domain, remainder taken from reference TRBV9 and TRBJ1-2, is DSGVTQTPKHLITATGQRVTLRCSPRSGDLSVYWYQQSLDQGLQFLIQYYNGEERAKGNILERFSAQQFPDLHSELNLSSLELGDSALYFCASSVGRGQGSSYGYTFGSGTRLTVV.

This clonotype was seen repeatedly, ten times or more. The chain carries TRBV5-5 and TRBJ2-1; D perhaps matches TRBD1 (5 bases). CDR1 SGHKS and CDR2 YYEKEE come from the germline V gene (reference sequence). V lost 4 bases and J 10 bases, leaving 18 bases between the germline ends. The CDR3 contains 14 residues. CDR3 in amino acids: CASSLGDLRNEQFF. The CDR3 region has the DNA TGTGCCAGCAGCCTAGGGGATCTTCGAAACGAGCAGTTCTTC.

As regards this clonotype: A much more abundant neighbour one base away suggests this may be a read error. The chain carries TRBV20-1 and TRBJ2-1, with no clear D. Looked up from germline, CDR1 is DFQATT and CDR2 is SNEGSKA (reference sequence). V lost 6 bases to trimming and J lost 6 bases, with 12 bases between them. There are 12 residues in the CDR3. CDR3 amino acids: CSADQSCNEQFF. The DNA for the CDR3 is TGCAGTGCCGACCAGAGCTGCAATGAGCAGTTCTTC.

Ten or more counts support this clonotype. The chain recombines TRBV7-3 with TRBJ1-1; 8 bases map to TRBD1. The CDR3 consists of 13 residues. The germline gives CDR1 SGHTA, CDR2 FQGTGA. The V segment lost 3 bases and the J segment 4 bases; nucleotides outside the gene matches: 1. The CDR3 here is CASSFDRGTEAFF. CDR3 DNA: TGTGCCAGCAGCTTCGACAGGGGCACTGAAGCTTTCTTT.

In this sample, this clonotype turned up many times. The V call is TRBV7-2, the J call TRBJ2-5, with 8 bases matching TRBD1. The CDR3 loop spans 13 amino acids. Germline V gene data show CDR1 as SGHTA and CDR2 as FQGNSA. The trim removed 10 bases at V and 1 base at J, leaving 5 bases unmatched. CDR3 amino acids: CANGQGPQETQYF. The CDR3 DNA follows: TGTGCCAACGGACAGGGTCCCCAAGAGACCCAGTACTTC. The full variable domain, with the rest looked up from reference TRBV7-2 and TRBJ2-5, is GAGVSQSPSNKVTEKGKDVELRCDPISGHTALYWYRQSLGQGLEFLIYFQGNSAPDKSGLPSDRFSAERTGGSVSTLTIQRTQQEDSAVYLCANGQGPQETQYFGPGTRLLVL.

This clonotype is medium-sized by share. The rearrangement joins TRBV7-3 to TRBJ2-5; 8 bases line up with TRBD2. Trimming at V came to 5 bases and at J to 2 bases, leaving 1 base not matched to a gene. CDR3 length: 13 amino acids. Germline V lookup: CDR1 SGHTA, CDR2 FQGTGA. The CDR3 is CASSRGGQETQYF. In DNA form, the CDR3 reads TGTGCCAGCAGCCGCGGGGGGCAAGAGACCCAGTACTTC.

This clonotype was found many times. This chain connects TRBV5-1 to TRBJ2-7; D perhaps matches TRBD1 (5 bases). Germline V gene lookup returns CDR1 SGHRS and CDR2 YFSETQ. The CDR3 is 14 amino acids. V lost 4 bases and J 6 bases, leaving 17 bases between the germline ends. The CDR3 DNA reads as TGCGCCAGCAGCCCAACCCCTGGGGCTGGCGAGCAGTACGTC. Encoded protein: CASSPTPGAGEQYV.